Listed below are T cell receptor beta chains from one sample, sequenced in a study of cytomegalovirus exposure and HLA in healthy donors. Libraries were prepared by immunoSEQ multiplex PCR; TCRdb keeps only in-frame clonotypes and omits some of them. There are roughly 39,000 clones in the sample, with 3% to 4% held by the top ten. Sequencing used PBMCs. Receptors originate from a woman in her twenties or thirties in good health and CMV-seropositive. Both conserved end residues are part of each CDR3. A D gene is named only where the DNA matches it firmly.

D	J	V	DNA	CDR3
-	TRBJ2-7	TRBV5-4	TGTGCCAGCAGTTATACAGGATCCTACGAGCAGTACTTC	CASSYTGSYEQYF
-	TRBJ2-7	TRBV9	TGTGCCAGCAGCGTAGCTCGGGGGACCGAGCAGTACTTC	CASSVARGTEQYF
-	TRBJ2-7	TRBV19	TGTGCCAGTAGTATAGGTTTATCCCGGGTCGAGCAGTACTTC	CASSIGLSRVEQYF
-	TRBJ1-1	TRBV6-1	TGTGCCAGCATTAGAGGGTTGACTGAAGCTTTCTTT	CASIRGLTEAFF
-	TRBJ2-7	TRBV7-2	TGTGCCAGCAGCTTATATCCGGGCGAGCAGTACTTC	CASSLYPGEQYF
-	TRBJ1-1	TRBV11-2	TGTGCCAGCAGCTTTGAGATAAACACTGAAGCTTTCTTT	CASSFEINTEAFF
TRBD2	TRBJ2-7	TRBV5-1	TGCGCCAGCAGCTTGTCCGCGGGGGTAACCTACGAGCAGTACTTC	CASSLSAGVTYEQYF
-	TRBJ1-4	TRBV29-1	TGCAGCGTTGCGGATCGTCACCTCGGAGGACTGATTAATGAAAAACTGTTTTTT	CSVADRHLGGLINEKLFF
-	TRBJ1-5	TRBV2	TGTGCCAGCAGGGACAATTTTGGCAATCAGCCCCAGCATTTT	CASRDNFGNQPQHF
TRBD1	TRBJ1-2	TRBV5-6	TGTGCCAGCAGCTTGAATAGGGACAGGGGGACCAACTATGGCTACACCTTC	CASSLNRDRGTNYGYTF
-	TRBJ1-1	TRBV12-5	TGTGCTAGTGGTTTGGTCAGGGTGGATACTGAAGCTTTCTTT	CASGLVRVDTEAFF
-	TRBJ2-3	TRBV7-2	TGTGCCAGCAGCTTAGTAGCGTCAGATACGCAGTATTTT	CASSLVASDTQYF
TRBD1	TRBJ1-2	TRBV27	TGTGCCAGCAGTACCACAGGGGGCCATGGCTACACCTTC	CASSTTGGHGYTF
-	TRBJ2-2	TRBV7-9	TGTGCTACCAGGCCTCTCAACACCGGGGAGCTGTTTTTT	CATRPLNTGELFF
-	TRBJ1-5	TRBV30	TGTGCCTGGAGTTTTGGTACCTACAATCAGCCCCAGCATTTT	CAWSFGTYNQPQHF
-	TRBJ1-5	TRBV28	TGTGCCAGCACCAGTAATGGAGAGCCTAGCAATCAGCCCCAGCATTTT	CASTSNGEPSNQPQHF
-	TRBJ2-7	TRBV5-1	TGCGCCAGCAGCTTGGAACAGGTCGGCGAGCAGTACTTC	CASSLEQVGEQYF
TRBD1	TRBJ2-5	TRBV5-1	TGCGCCAGCAGCTCCGGGACAGGGAAAAGGACCCAGTACTTC	CASSSGTGKRTQYF
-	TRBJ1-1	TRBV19	TGTGCCAGTAGTATTAACAGGATCAACACTGAAGCTTTCTTT	CASSINRINTEAFF
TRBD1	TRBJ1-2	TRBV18	TGTGCCAGCTCACCAGGGACAGGGCGTTATGGCTACACCTTC	CASSPGTGRYGYTF
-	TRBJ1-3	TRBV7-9	TGTGCCAGCAGCCCGGCAGTCGGGACACATAGCTCTGGAAACACCATATATTTT	CASSPAVGTHSSGNTIYF
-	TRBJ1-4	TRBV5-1	TGCGCCAGCAGCTTGAGGGCAGGGGAGGGTGAAAAACTGTTTTTT	CASSLRAGEGEKLFF
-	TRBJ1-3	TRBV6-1	TGTGCCAGCAGTGAACGGGGAGGGAGCCCTGGAAACACCATATATTTT	CASSERGGSPGNTIYF
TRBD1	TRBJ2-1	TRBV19	TGTGCCAGTAGTATAACAGGGGGCGGACACAATGAGCAGTTCTTC	CASSITGGGHNEQFF
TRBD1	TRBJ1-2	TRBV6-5	TGTGCCAGCAGCCTGGACAGGGAATATGGCTACACCTTC	CASSLDREYGYTF
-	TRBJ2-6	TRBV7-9	TGTGCCAGCAGCTACGTCCGACAGGCGTTCTCTGGGGCCAACGTCCTGACTTTC	CASSYVRQAFSGANVLTF
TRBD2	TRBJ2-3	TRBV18	TGTGCCAGCTCTCTCAGGGAGGGGCGTACAGATACGCAGTATTTT	CASSLREGRTDTQYF
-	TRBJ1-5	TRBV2	TGTGCCAGCAGTGTGGGAGGGGCGAGCAATCAGCCCCAGCATTTT	CASSVGGASNQPQHF
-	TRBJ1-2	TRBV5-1	TGCGCCAGCAGCCCGGACAGTCAACCATATGGCTACACCTTC	CASSPDSQPYGYTF
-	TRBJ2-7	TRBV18	TGTGCCAGCTCACCAAGGTCCAGGGCCTACGAGCAGTACTTC	CASSPRSRAYEQYF
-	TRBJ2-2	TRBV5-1	TGCGCCAGCAGCCTGGCCGAAGGACGGGGTTTCGCGAACACCGGGGAGCTGTTTTTT	CASSLAEGRGFANTGELFF
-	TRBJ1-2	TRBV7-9	TGTGCCAGCAGCTTATCGGGTCACTATGGCTACACCTTC	CASSLSGHYGYTF
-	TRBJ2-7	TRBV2	TGTGCCAGCCGCAAAGACAGGTACTCCTACGAGCAGTACTTC	CASRKDRYSYEQYF
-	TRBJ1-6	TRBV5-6	TGTGCCAGCAGCTTGACAGGGTCGCGGAATTCACCCCTCCACTTT	CASSLTGSRNSPLHF
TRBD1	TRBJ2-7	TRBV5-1	TGCGCCAGCAGCTTGGGACAGGGGAGCGCCTACGAGCAGTACTTC	CASSLGQGSAYEQYF
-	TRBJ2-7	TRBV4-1	TGCGCCAGCAGCCAAGGGGAACAAAGCGGCTACGAGCAGTACTTC	CASSQGEQSGYEQYF
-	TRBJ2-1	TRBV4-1	TGCGCCAGCAGCCAAGATGCAGACTCCTACAATGAGCAGTTCTTC	CASSQDADSYNEQFF
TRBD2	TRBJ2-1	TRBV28	TGTGCCAGCAGTTTCTTTCGTTCGGCGGGGGAGGGTAATGAGCAGTTCTTC	CASSFFRSAGEGNEQFF
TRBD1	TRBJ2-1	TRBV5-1	TGCGCCAGCAGCCGGGACAGCGTTTACAATGAGCAGTTCTTC	CASSRDSVYNEQFF
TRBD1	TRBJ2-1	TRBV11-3	TGTGCCAGCAGCTTACAGGGGGTTAAGAATGAGCAGTTCTTC	CASSLQGVKNEQFF
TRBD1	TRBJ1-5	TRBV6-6	TGTGCCAGCAGTAGACAGGGTGGGGGGCCCCAGCATTTT	CASSRQGGGPQHF
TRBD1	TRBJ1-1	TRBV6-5	TGTGCCAGCACCAGGGGGGGACAGGGTGGAACTGAAGCTTTCTTT	CASTRGGQGGTEAFF
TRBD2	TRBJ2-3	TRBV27	TGTGCCAGCAGTATCGGACTAGCGGGGCCCGGGGGTACGCAGTATTTT	CASSIGLAGPGGTQYF
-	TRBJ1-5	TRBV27	TGTGCCAGCAGGGGGGCTAGCAATCAGCCCCAGCATTTT	CASRGASNQPQHF
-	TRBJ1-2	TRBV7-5	TGTGCCAGAAGCGGCACCAACTATGGCTACACCTTC	CARSGTNYGYTF
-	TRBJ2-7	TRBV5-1	TGCGCCAGCAGTATGACAGAATCCTACGAGCAGTACTTC	CASSMTESYEQYF
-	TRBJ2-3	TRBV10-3	TGTGCCACCCCGGCCGGCGAATCAGGGATTTCTAGCACAGATACGCAGTATTTT	CATPAGESGISSTDTQYF
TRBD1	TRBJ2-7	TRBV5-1	TGCGCCAGCAGCTTGGTGGGGACAGGGGCTCTCGAGCAGTACTTC	CASSLVGTGALEQYF
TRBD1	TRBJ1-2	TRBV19	TGTGCCAGTAGTCTCCAGGGGGGTGGCTACACCTTC	CASSLQGGGYTF